A selection of T cell receptor beta chains follows, all from one sample in a study of blood T cells in healthy people across ages. In TCRdb, the 5' RACE reads were re-called with MiXCR into one record per CDR3 protein. The table has hundreds of thousands of distinct CDR3 sequences, more than 55% seen once. The specimen sequenced was blood. The receptors were gathered from a man between 35 and 55 years old in good health. The CDR3 runs from the conserved cysteine through the conserved F or W. The order of the fields is J gene, clone size, V gene, CDR3 protein. Where a row states a size, it is once, few, many or the class of an expanded clone; other rows omit it.

TRBJ1-6 | . | TRBV28 | CASIETLGNSPLHF
. | . | TRBV6-5 | CASSSPWQGFYEQYF
TRBJ2-1 | . | TRBV25-1 | CASIGDEQFF
TRBJ2-5 | . | TRBV7-9 | CASSPRGSVETQYF
TRBJ2-2 | . | TRBV7-3 | CASSRTYTGELFF
TRBJ1-2 | few | TRBV5-1 | CASSLGELRLSGNYGYTF
TRBJ2-1 | once | TRBV20-1 | CSARFIAREQFF
TRBJ1-1 | . | TRBV19 | CASSSSRLTEAFF
TRBJ2-3 | . | TRBV7-6 | CASSPGQGGPDTQYF
TRBJ2-7 | . | TRBV2 | CASSDGVSYEQYF
TRBJ2-3 | . | TRBV13 | CASSRGLGLVTDTQYF
TRBJ2-1 | few | TRBV25-1 | CASSEPGRVQFF
TRBJ2-1 | once | TRBV7-3 | CASSELAGTQRGHDNEQFF
TRBJ2-3 | . | TRBV20-1 | CSADTGRFTDTQYF
TRBJ1-4 | . | TRBV7-2 | CASSLGFGPEKLFF
TRBJ2-1 | few | TRBV20-1 | CSARSLGASSYNEQFF
TRBJ2-1 | . | TRBV29-1 | CSAFNRDRGHYNEQFF
TRBJ2-5 | . | TRBV28 | CASSPPLDGISHVETQYF
. | . | TRBV11-2 | CASSLDGRGETQYF
TRBJ2-3 | few | TRBV9 | CASSVAGTTDTQYF
TRBJ1-2 | . | TRBV28 | CASSLGPREHGYTF
TRBJ2-1 | . | TRBV29-1 | CSVEVRVTYNEQFF
TRBJ2-5 | . | TRBV3-1 | CASSQAGQGRETQYF
TRBJ2-7 | . | TRBV28 | CASTSASSYEQYF
TRBJ2-7 | few | TRBV13 | CASSYREGEQYF
TRBJ1-6 | . | TRBV12-3/TRBV12-4 | CASSLTGRGPLHF
TRBJ2-7 | . | TRBV7-9 | CASSSADYEQYF
TRBJ2-5 | . | TRBV11-3 | CASSLETSGKETQYF
TRBJ2-6 | . | TRBV7-8 | CASSLRNTPYSGANVLTF
TRBJ2-1 | . | TRBV28 | CASSLIKGRSDEQFF
. | few | TRBV7-9 | CASSGPGGAVYEQYF
TRBJ2-6 | . | TRBV4-3 | CASSPRQRGALSGANVLTF
TRBJ2-7 | . | TRBV7-6 | CASSLEPRFYEQYF
TRBJ2-1 | . | TRBV12-5 | CASGGGQGTYNEQFF
TRBJ2-2 | many | TRBV29-1 | CSVVESTGELFF
TRBJ1-1 | . | TRBV7-2 | CASSPSRGRAFF
. | . | TRBV14 | CASSQEASGETQYF
TRBJ2-4 | . | TRBV7-9 | CASSLEDRGIWNIQYF
TRBJ1-5 | . | TRBV29-1 | CSVGFNNQPQHF
TRBJ2-1 | . | TRBV29-1 | CSGGDNEQFF
TRBJ1-1 | . | TRBV12-3/TRBV12-4 | CASSFSGWELTEAFF
TRBJ1-2 | once | TRBV19 | CASSILGDGYTF
TRBJ2-4 | . | TRBV25-1 | CASLRTGTNIQYF
TRBJ2-3 | few | TRBV7-2 | CASSFSGSSSTDTQYF
TRBJ2-3 | . | TRBV28 | CASTVSLSPDTQYF
. | . | TRBV12-3/TRBV12-4 | CASSSAGVLDEQYF
TRBJ2-7 | . | TRBV27 | CASSVVAGGPGEQYF
TRBJ2-1 | once | TRBV14 | CASQGLRGNEQFF
TRBJ2-1 | . | TRBV12-3/TRBV12-4 | CASSSPSDEQFF
TRBJ1-1 | few | TRBV5-5 | CASSGGQMNTEAFF
TRBJ2-7 | . | TRBV4-1 | CASKLAGTGTYEQYF